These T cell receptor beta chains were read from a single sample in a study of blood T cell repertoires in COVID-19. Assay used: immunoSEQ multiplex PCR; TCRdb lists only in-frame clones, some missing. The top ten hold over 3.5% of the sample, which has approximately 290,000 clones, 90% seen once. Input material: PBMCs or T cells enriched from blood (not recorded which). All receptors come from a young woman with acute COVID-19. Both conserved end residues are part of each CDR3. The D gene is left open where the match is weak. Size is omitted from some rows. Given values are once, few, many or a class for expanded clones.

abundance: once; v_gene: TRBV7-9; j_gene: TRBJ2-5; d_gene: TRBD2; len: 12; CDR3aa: CASSPSQRDQYF; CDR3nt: TGTGCCAGCAGCCCCTCTCAGCGGGACCAGTACTTC
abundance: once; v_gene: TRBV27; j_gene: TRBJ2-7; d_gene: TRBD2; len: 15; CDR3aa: CASRRFSGSDYEQYF; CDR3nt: TGTGCCAGCAGGAGGTTTAGCGGGAGTGACTACGAGCAGTACTTC
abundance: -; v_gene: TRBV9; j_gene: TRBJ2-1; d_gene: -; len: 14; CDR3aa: CASSVEWLANEQFF; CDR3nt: TGTGCCAGCAGCGTAGAATGGTTAGCTAATGAGCAGTTCTTC
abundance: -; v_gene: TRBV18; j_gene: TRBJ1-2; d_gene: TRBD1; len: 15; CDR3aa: CASSPAGGGDYGYTF; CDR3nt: TGTGCCAGCTCACCAGCAGGGGGCGGTGACTATGGCTACACCTTC
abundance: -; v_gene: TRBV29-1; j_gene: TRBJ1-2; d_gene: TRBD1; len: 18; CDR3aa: CSAHRGRRNARIFCGYTF; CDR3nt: TGCAGCGCCCACAGGGGGCGCAGAAACGCCCGTATTTTCTGTGGCTACACCTTC
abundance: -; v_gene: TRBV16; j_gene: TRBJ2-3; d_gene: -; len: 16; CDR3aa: CASSQSRAPSTDTQYF; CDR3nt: TGTGCCAGCAGCCAATCTAGAGCGCCAAGCACAGATACGCAGTATTTT
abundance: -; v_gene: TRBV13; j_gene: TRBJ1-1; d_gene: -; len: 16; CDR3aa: CASSPALQAGNTEAFF; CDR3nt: TGTGCCAGCAGCCCAGCCCTCCAGGCCGGGAACACTGAAGCTTTCTTT
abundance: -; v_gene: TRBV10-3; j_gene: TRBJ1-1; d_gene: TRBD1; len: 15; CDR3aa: CAISESGTGGAGAFF; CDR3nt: TGTGCCATCAGTGAGAGTGGGACAGGGGGCGCGGGAGCTTTCTTT
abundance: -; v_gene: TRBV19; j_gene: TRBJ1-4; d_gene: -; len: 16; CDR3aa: CASSRTAGISNEKLFF; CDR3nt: TGTGCCAGTAGCCGAACCGCAGGGATCTCGAATGAAAAACTGTTTTTT
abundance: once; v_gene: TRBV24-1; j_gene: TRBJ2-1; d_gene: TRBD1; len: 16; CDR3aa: CATSDFPRTGYNEQFF; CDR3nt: TGTGCCACCAGTGATTTCCCACGGACAGGGTACAATGAGCAGTTCTTC
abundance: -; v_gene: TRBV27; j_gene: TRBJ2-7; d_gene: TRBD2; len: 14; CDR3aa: CASSFQRELDEQYF; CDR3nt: TGTGCCAGCAGTTTTCAGCGGGAGCTGGACGAGCAGTACTTC